Listed here are 13 T cell receptor beta chains from one sample, sequenced in a study of blood T cell repertoires in COVID-19. Method: immunoSEQ multiplex PCR; TCRdb's copy keeps in-frame clones and lacks some. The sample consists of roughly 140,000 clones, about nine tenths of them appearing once. The sample comprised peripheral blood. The receptors derive from a woman of 80 years or more with acute or convalescent COVID-19.

This clone appeared once. The chain links TRBV25-1 to TRBJ1-1; D may be TRBD1 (5 bases). Germline lookup yields CDR1 MGHDK and CDR2 SYGVNS. This CDR3 is 11 amino acids long. V lost 4 bases and J 12 bases, leaving 12 bases between the germline ends. In nucleotides, the CDR3 is TGTGCCAGCAGTGGGGGTCAGGGAACTTTCTTT. Translation gives CASSGGQGTFF.

This chain joins TRBV7-8 and TRBJ1-2, with 8 bases matching TRBD1. There are 14 residues in the CDR3. Germline loops: CDR1 SGHVS, CDR2 FQNEAQ. V dropped 2 bases and J dropped 7; count of bases not matched to a gene: 6. In DNA form, the CDR3 reads TGTGCCAGCAGCTTAACCGCAGGGGGCGGTGGCTACACCTTC. Translating it yields CASSLTAGGGGYTF.

This chain links TRBV5-1 with TRBJ1-1; 7 nucleotides agree with TRBD1. The germline V gene encodes CDR1 SGHRS and CDR2 YFSETQ. The CDR3 sequence is 15 residues long. The ends lost 3 bases at V and 7 bases at J; junction bases unmatched: 12. CDR3 protein: CASSSTDRWEDEAFF. Written as DNA, the CDR3 is TGCGCCAGCAGCTCCACGGACAGGTGGGAGGATGAAGCTTTCTTT.

This chain joins TRBV12-3 or TRBV12-4 and TRBJ1-5; D not certain. This CDR3 is built from 13 residues. Trimming stripped 6 bases from V and 2 bases from J, with 8 bases between. This CDR3 reads CASSQEGNQPQHF. The CDR3 DNA reads as TGTGCCAGCAGCCAGGAAGGCAATCAGCCCCAGCATTTT.

J is TRBJ2-1 and V is TRBV2, with D perhaps TRBD2 (5 bases). Germline loops: CDR1 SNHLY, CDR2 FYNNEI. This CDR3 is 16 amino acids long. The germline V and J ends were trimmed by 6 bases and 0 bases, with 15 bases remaining between them. Here the CDR3 reads CASSDRTGSSYNEQFF. CDR3 sequence (DNA): TGTGCCAGCAGCGATCGAACTGGGAGCTCCTACAATGAGCAGTTCTTC. Looking up the rest from reference TRBV2 and TRBJ2-1 gives the full variable domain: EPEVTQTPSHQVTQMGQEVILRCVPISNHLYFYWYRQILGQKVEFLVSFYNNEISEKSEIFDDQFSVERPDGSNFTLKIRSTKLEDSAMYFCASSDRTGSSYNEQFFGPGTRLTVL.

Regarding this clone: This sample also contains other DNA sequences that code for the same CDR3. The chain couples TRBV7-9 to TRBJ1-1; a weak D match, TRBD1 (5 bases). The CDR3 is 15 amino acids. CDR1 is SEHNR and CDR2 is FQNEAQ in the germline V gene (reference sequence). Trimming left V 0 bases short and J 4 bases short, with 12 bases between. This chain's CDR3 is CASSLATGGATEAFF. The CDR3 DNA follows: TGTGCCAGCAGCTTAGCCACAGGTGGAGCCACTGAAGCTTTCTTT.

This chain uses TRBV19 with TRBJ1-2, with D maybe TRBD1 (6 bases). The V gene's germline CDR1 is LNHDA and CDR2 SQIVND (reference sequence). Deletions cut 1 base from V and 4 bases from J, with 19 bases between. The CDR3 totals 17 residues. The CDR3 spells CASSIAPSSLRGYGYTF. In nucleotides, the CDR3 is TGTGCCAGTAGTATAGCTCCCTCGAGCCTCAGGGGCTATGGCTACACCTTC.

In this sample, this clone turned up once. The V call is TRBV5-1, the J call TRBJ1-2; TRBD1 is a possible D gene (6 bases). Germline V CDR1 and CDR2: SGHRS, YFSETQ. Trimming shortened V by 2 bases and J by 6 bases, and 14 bases separated the two germline ends. This CDR3 has 14 residues. The CDR3, as DNA: TGCGCCAGCAGCTTACAGGGAACATTCGATGGCTACACCTTC. Its translation is CASSLQGTFDGYTF.

The V and J genes are TRBV29-1 and TRBJ2-1, with 7 nucleotides matching TRBD2. This CDR3 region has 13 residues. Per the germline V gene, CDR1 is SQVTM and CDR2 is ANQGSEA. V gave up 4 bases and J gave up 7 bases; unmatched junction bases: 7. The CDR3 bases are TGCAGCGTTGTCCGGGGGAGGGTGAATGAGCAGTTCTTC. Translating it yields CSVVRGRVNEQFF.

The rearrangement links TRBV30 to TRBJ1-4, with D perhaps TRBD1 (6 bases). Germline CDR1 is GTSNPN and CDR2 is SVGIG (reference sequence). Deletions cut 3 bases from V and 7 bases from J, with 12 bases between. This CDR3 spans 13 amino acids. Here the CDR3 DNA reads TGTGCCTGGAGGATTCAGGGGACTGAAAAACTGTTTTTT. Amino acids: CAWRIQGTEKLFF. The entire variable domain, with the rest obtained from reference TRBV30 and TRBJ1-4, is as follows: SQTIHQWPATLVQPVGSPLSLECTVEGTSNPNLYWYRQAAGRGLQLLFYSVGIGQISSEVPQNLSASRPQDRQFILSSKKLLLSDSGFYLCAWRIQGTEKLFFGSGTQLSVL.

This sequence joins TRBV3-1 (or the pseudogene TRBV3-2) and TRBJ1-2; 7 bases are shared with TRBD1. CDR1 and CDR2 (germline): LGHDT, YNNKEL (reference sequence). CDR3 length: 15 residues. V shed 1 base and J 0 bases; nucleotides not matched to a gene: 2. CDR3 sequence reads: CASSQVDRPNYGYTF. Here the CDR3 DNA reads TGTGCCAGCAGCCAAGTGGACAGGCCTAACTATGGCTACACCTTC.

The chain has TRBV11-2 and TRBJ2-3; D call uncertain. Per germline, CDR1 SGHAT and CDR2 FQNNGV. CDR3 length equals 11 residues. V gave up 3 bases and J gave up 6 bases, with 4 bases separating them. The DNA of the CDR3 is TGTGCCAGCAGCTTCTACGATACGCAGTATTTT. This codes for CASSFYDTQYF.

The chain recombines TRBV2 with TRBJ1-1; D is ambiguous. There are 15 residues in the CDR3. V was trimmed by 7 bases and J by 0 bases, leaving 15 bases between them. Germline loops: CDR1 SNHLY, CDR2 FYNNEI. The CDR3 loop is CASTPEGRMNTEAFF. The CDR3 DNA sequence: TGTGCCAGCACCCCGGAAGGGAGAATGAACACTGAAGCTTTCTTT.